This is a list of T cell receptor beta chains from one sample in a study of cytomegalovirus exposure and HLA in healthy donors. Sequencing was performed with immunoSEQ multiplex PCR; in TCRdb, only in-frame clones are kept and a portion is missing. This sample's table reports 200,000 to 250,000 clones. Sequencing was performed on PBMCs. All receptors come from a woman aged 25 to 39 in good health and CMV-seropositive. The CDR3 runs from the conserved cysteine through the conserved F or W. The order of the fields is D gene, J gene, V gene, CDR3 DNA, CDR3 protein. A D gene is named only where the DNA matches it firmly.

>TRBD1|TRBJ2-7|TRBV29-1
TGCAGCGGGGACAGGGATGGCTACGAGCAGTACTTC
CSGDRDGYEQYF
>NA|TRBJ2-2|TRBV10-1
TGCGCCAGCAGTGCCCTCCTGAGCACCGGGGAGCTGTTTTTT
CASSALLSTGELFF
>NA|TRBJ2-7|TRBV2
TGTGCCAGGCGAACAGGGACCCGTCCCTACGAGCAGTACTTC
CARRTGTRPYEQYF
>NA|TRBJ2-5|TRBV27
TGTGCCAGCAGTTCTCTATGGCGGGGGCTGGAGACCCAGTACTTC
CASSSLWRGLETQYF
>TRBD1|TRBJ2-7|TRBV19
TGTGCCAGTAGTATCGGACAGGGGGCCTACGAGCAGTACTTC
CASSIGQGAYEQYF
>TRBD1|TRBJ2-5|TRBV19
TGTGCCAGTAGTATAGACCCAGGGGGCGAGACCCAGTACTTC
CASSIDPGGETQYF
>NA|TRBJ1-2|TRBV13
TGTGCCAGCAGCTTAGGGGTTTACAGCTATGGCTACACCTTC
CASSLGVYSYGYTF
>NA|TRBJ2-3|TRBV9
TGTGCCAGCAGCGCCAGGAGGTCTGCGCAGTATTTT
CASSARRSAQYF
>TRBD2|TRBJ2-2|TRBV6-5
TGTGCCAGCAGTCGGACTAGCACGAACACCGGGGAGCTGTTTTTT
CASSRTSTNTGELFF
>TRBD1|TRBJ2-5|TRBV7-9
TGTGCCAGCAGCTTAGCGAGACAGGGGGCGGGCCAAGAGACCCAGTACTTC
CASSLARQGAGQETQYF
>TRBD1|TRBJ1-2|TRBV2
TGTGCCAGCAATCTAGACAGGGGAGTAGCTAACTATGGCTACACCTTC
CASNLDRGVANYGYTF
>TRBD1|TRBJ2-7|TRBV4-3
TGCGCCAGCAGCCGGGAAGGGGGCGGATATCAGCAGTACTTC
CASSREGGGYQQYF
>NA|TRBJ2-7|TRBV27
TGTGCCAGCAGAGATTTTCCGAACGGGAGTCTTTCCTACGAGCAGTACTTC
CASRDFPNGSLSYEQYF
>TRBD1|TRBJ2-5|TRBV29-1
TGCAGCGTTGATGGGTTCCCGGGACAGTTGAGGGAGACCCAGTACTTC
CSVDGFPGQLRETQYF
>NA|TRBJ2-7|TRBV5-5
TGTGCCAGCAGCTTGGGGGGCTACCTGGAAGAGCAGTACTTC
CASSLGGYLEEQYF
>NA|TRBJ1-1|TRBV9
TGTGCCAGCAGCGTAGGGGGGGGTGGGTTGACTGAAGCTTTCTTT
CASSVGGGGLTEAFF
>NA|TRBJ1-2|TRBV7-8
TGTGCCAGCAGCTTAAACAGGGACCCTGGCTATGGCTACACCTTC
CASSLNRDPGYGYTF
>NA|TRBJ2-3|TRBV2
TGTGCCAGCCAGAGACAGATACGCACAGATACGCAGTATTTT
CASQRQIRTDTQYF
>TRBD1|TRBJ1-2|TRBV10-3
TGTGCCATCACCTTGGACAGGAGTTATGGCTACACCTTC
CAITLDRSYGYTF
>NA|TRBJ1-3|TRBV4-1
TGCGCCAGCAGCCCACACACCCAGGGGCAAAGTGCTGGAAACACCATATATTTT
CASSPHTQGQSAGNTIYF
>TRBD1|TRBJ2-5|TRBV5-4
TGTGCCAGCAGCTCCGGGACAGGACAAGAGACCCAGTACTTC
CASSSGTGQETQYF
>TRBD2|TRBJ2-7|TRBV4-1
TGCGCCAGCAGCCACTTGACTAGCGGGATTTACGAGCAGTACTTC
CASSHLTSGIYEQYF
>NA|TRBJ1-1|TRBV5-1
TGCGCCAGCAGTACCCAGGGGAACACTGAAGCTTTCTTT
CASSTQGNTEAFF
>NA|TRBJ2-3|TRBV5-1
TGCGCCAGCAGCATGGGGGCCGGAGGAGGCACAGATACGCAGTATTTT
CASSMGAGGGTDTQYF
>NA|TRBJ1-1|TRBV6-1
TGTGCCAGCAGTGGCGACACTGAAGCTTTCTTT
CASSGDTEAFF
>NA|TRBJ2-7|TRBV6-6
TGTGCCAGCAGTTACTCGGCCGGGAGCCCCTACGAGCAGTACTTC
CASSYSAGSPYEQYF
>NA|TRBJ2-3|TRBV2
TGTGCCAGCAAGCTCTCGCAGTATTTT
CASKLSQYF
>NA|TRBJ2-1|TRBV18
TGTGCCAGCTCCCAGACTAGGAGGAATGAGCAGTTCTTC
CASSQTRRNEQFF
>TRBD2|TRBJ2-1|TRBV30
TGTGCCTGGAGTGGGGGACTAGCGGGAGTAGGCCGTAATGGCGAGCAGTTCTTC
CAWSGGLAGVGRNGEQFF
>TRBD1|TRBJ1-1|TRBV30
TGTGCCTGGGGACAGGGGGCTGAAGCTTTCTTT
CAWGQGAEAFF
>NA|TRBJ2-1|TRBV5-4
TGTGCCAGCAGCTCCTTACCGGGTTACAATGAGCAGTTCTTC
CASSSLPGYNEQFF
>NA|TRBJ1-1|TRBV7-9
TGTGCCAGCAGCGCCGGCAGGTATTCAAACACTGAAGCTTTCTTT
CASSAGRYSNTEAFF
>NA|TRBJ1-1|TRBV10-1
TGCGCCAGCAGTAAGATCCAGGGGAACACTGAAGCTTTCTTT
CASSKIQGNTEAFF
>TRBD1|TRBJ2-1|TRBV15
TGTGCCACCAGCGCCACAGGGGGCTCCTACAATGAGCAGTTCTTC
CATSATGGSYNEQFF
>NA|TRBJ1-2|TRBV2
TGTGCCAGCAGTGTGTTGGGCGCCCTGGGGGGTGGCTACACCTTC
CASSVLGALGGGYTF
>TRBD2|TRBJ2-7|TRBV28
TGTGCCAGCAGTCGGACTAGCGGGAGGGCAATAGAGGGGGAGCAGTACTTC
CASSRTSGRAIEGEQYF
>NA|TRBJ1-6|TRBV11-2
TGTGCCAGCAGCTTCCAGGTTAATTCACCCCTCCACTTT
CASSFQVNSPLHF
>TRBD1|TRBJ1-4|TRBV19
TGTGCCAGTAGCAAATTACAGGGGGAGGCTAATGAAAAACTGTTTTTT
CASSKLQGEANEKLFF
>TRBD1|TRBJ1-2|TRBV7-9
TGTGCCAGCAGGCCGGGACAGGACGGCTACACCTTC
CASRPGQDGYTF
>NA|TRBJ1-5|TRBV6-1
TGTGCCAGCAGCATGGACAGAAATCAGCCCCAGCATTTT
CASSMDRNQPQHF
>TRBD2|TRBJ2-3|TRBV6-6
TGTGCCAGCAACCCTAGCGGGGCTTCTTTCACAGATACGCAGTATTTT
CASNPSGASFTDTQYF
>NA|TRBJ1-3|TRBV19
TGTGCCACCCACGGGAGAGAGGGACTGGAAACACCATACACCATATATTTT
CATHGREGLETPYTIYF